The 20 T cell receptor beta chains presented below share a single source sample, sequenced in a study of spatial heterogeneity in lung cancer. Whole-study results and caveats: Tumor mutation counts were tracked by expanded intratumoral alpha and beta TCR counts.

These receptors' targets are unknown. The time point denotes: sample taken at primary tumor resection. Each CDR3 protein gets one entry after TCRdb re-called the 5' RACE reads with MiXCR. The data contain some 23,000 distinct CDR3 sequences, 8.8% of them seen just once; the ten biggest clones take up approximately 7.7%. This material consisted of lung tumor tissue, taken at surgery. All receptors derive from a male donor with early-stage non-small cell lung cancer.

The rearrangement links TRBV6-5 to TRBJ1-2; no clear D. The CDR3 is 11 residues long. Deletions cut 2 bases from V and 7 bases from J, with 5 bases between. From germline, CDR1 is MNHEY and CDR2 SVGAGI. CDR3 sequence reads: CASSYGLGYTF. The CDR3 coding sequence is TGTGCCAGCAGTTACGGGCTTGGCTACACCTTC.

This clonotype was detected many times. This chain links TRBV10-3 with TRBJ2-7; 10 bases fit TRBD1. J gave up 4 bases and V 4 bases, and 7 bases lay outside the gene matches. The CDR3 contains 15 residues. CDR1 and CDR2 from the germline V gene are ENHRY and SYGVKD. The CDR3 coding sequence is TGTGCCATCAGTGGACTGACAGGGGGCCGGTACGAGCAGTACTTC. This encodes CAISGLTGGRYEQYF.

The V gene is TRBV18, the J gene TRBJ2-3; TRBD2 might be the D (6 bases). This CDR3 spans 15 amino acids. The germline CDR1 and CDR2 sequences are KGHSH and LQKENI. Trimming took 6 bases from V and 0 from J, leaving 13 bases between them. Written as DNA, the CDR3 is TGTGCCAGCTCCGGGGGAGACTCTAGCACAGATACGCAGTATTTT. Translated, it gives CASSGGDSSTDTQYF.

In this sample, this clonotype turned up many times. V is TRBV6-5 and J is TRBJ1-1, with 10 bases fitting TRBD1. Unmatched junction bases numbered 10, after V lost 6 bases and J lost 6 bases. The CDR3 is 15 amino acids. Looked up from germline, CDR1 is MNHEY and CDR2 is SVGAGI. Here the CDR3 DNA reads TGTGCCAGCAGGGGGACGGGACAGGGGACGGCTGAAGCTTTCTTT. It encodes CASRGTGQGTAEAFF.

This clonotype occurred many times. The J gene is TRBJ1-5, the V gene TRBV6-5; the D is unclear. The CDR3 loop spans 15 amino acids. Germline V gene sequence: CDR1 MNHEY, CDR2 SVGAGI. The ends were cut back, 5 bases at V and 3 bases at J, with 14 bases in the middle. The CDR3 DNA reads as TGTGCCAGCAGTCCCTATGAAGGGCCCAATCAGCCCCAGCATTTT. Amino acids: CASSPYEGPNQPQHF.

Sample share makes this clonotype medium-sized (0.01 to 0.1%). The V call is TRBV20-1, the J call TRBJ2-1, with D maybe TRBD2 (5 bases). V lost 3 bases and J lost 5, with 14 bases in between. In germline, CDR1 is DFQATT, CDR2 SNEGSKA (reference sequence). CDR3 size: 14 residues. CDR3 sequence reads: CSASRDSRNNEQFF. In nucleotides, the CDR3 is TGCAGTGCTAGCCGGGATTCCAGGAACAATGAGCAGTTCTTC.

Many counts were recorded for this clonotype. The V and J genes are TRBV9 and TRBJ2-3; 8 bases are a match to TRBD2. The CDR3 contains 16 residues. Germline CDR1 and CDR2: SGDLS and YYNGEE. The junction had 7 bases not matched to a gene; V was cut back by 3 bases and J by 1 base. CDR3 amino acids: CASSGLAGSGTDTQYF. The CDR3 bases are TGTGCCAGCAGCGGCTTAGCGGGAAGCGGCACAGATACGCAGTATTTT.

The chain's CDR3 is CASSQDVGDLQYF. DNA of the CDR3: TGCGCCAGCAGCCAAGATGTAGGGGACCTTCAGTACTTC. The chain combines TRBV4-3 with TRBJ2-4, with D perhaps given as TRBD1 or TRBD2 (5 bases each). The V gene lost 0 bases and the J gene lost 11 bases, with 11 bases spanning the gap. The V gene's germline CDR1 is LGHNA and CDR2 YSLEER. The CDR3 is made up of 13 amino acids.

V gene TRBV2 combines with J gene TRBJ2-7, with a tentative D call TRBD1 (6 bases). Germline CDR1 and CDR2: SNHLY and FYNNEI. CDR3 length equals 13 residues. Trimming removed 2 bases from V and 5 bases from J, with 10 bases in between. The CDR3, as DNA: TGTGCCAGCAGTGAACAGGGGATGGACGAGCAGTACTTC. It yields the protein CASSEQGMDEQYF. The variable domain in full, completed from reference TRBV2 and TRBJ2-7, reads EPEVTQTPSHQVTQMGQEVILRCVPISNHLYFYWYRQILGQKVEFLVSFYNNEISEKSEIFDDQFSVERPDGSNFTLKIRSTKLEDSAMYFCASSEQGMDEQYFGPGTRLTVT.

CDR3 bases: TGCGCCAGCAGTGAGCCGGGACGGGAGACCCAGTACTTC. Protein product: CASSEPGRETQYF. The chain employs TRBV10-1 and TRBJ2-5; D assignment may be TRBD1 or TRBD2 (5 bases each). V lost 2 bases, J lost 5 bases, and 9 bases lay in between. CDR3 length: 13 residues. Germline values: CDR1 WNHNN, CDR2 SYGVQD (reference sequence).

This clonotype was detected ten times or more. The rearrangement links TRBV6-5 to TRBJ2-7; 8 bases match TRBD1. V gave up 6 bases and J gave up 5 bases; unmatched junction bases: 9. Germline CDR1 reads MNHEY; CDR2 reads SVGAGI. The CDR3 consists of 14 residues. CDR3 loop: CASRGDRLFNEQYF. CDR3 sequence (DNA): TGTGCCAGCAGAGGGGACAGGCTATTCAACGAGCAGTACTTC.

CDR3 loop: CASSSRPGVNTGELFF. The CDR3 bases are TGTGCCAGCAGTTCCCGCCCAGGGGTGAACACCGGGGAGCTGTTTTTT. The chain uses TRBV6-5 and TRBJ2-2; perhaps TRBD1 as D (6 bases). The CDR3 totals 16 residues. The V gene lost 4 bases and the J gene lost 1 base, with 13 bases spanning the gap. CDR1 MNHEY and CDR2 SVGAGI come from the germline V gene.

This clonotype was picked up many times. The CDR3 sequence: CASSYLASSYNEQFF. In nucleotides, the CDR3 is TGTGCCAGCAGTTACCTAGCCAGCTCCTACAATGAGCAGTTCTTC. The chain uses TRBV6-5 and TRBJ2-1; D might be TRBD2 (5 bases). The CDR3 runs 15 residues. In germline, CDR1 is MNHEY, CDR2 SVGAGI. Trimming removed 2 bases from V and 0 bases from J, with 8 bases in between.

This clonotype showed up many times. V is TRBV7-2 and J is TRBJ1-5; weak D call: TRBD1 (5 bases). Trimming took 4 bases from V and 9 from J, leaving 10 bases between them. The CDR3 totals 12 residues. Germline CDR1 SGHTA, CDR2 FQGNSA. The CDR3, as DNA: TGTGCCAGCAGCTCCCCTGGGGGGCCCCAGCATTTT. It encodes CASSSPGGPQHF.

This clonotype occurred a few times. The CDR3 protein is CASSPSGGQDTQYF. DNA for the CDR3: TGCGCCAGCAGTCCATCGGGGGGCCAAGATACGCAGTATTTT. The chain carries TRBV5-1 and TRBJ2-3; a weak D match, TRBD2 (7 bases). The germline V and J ends were trimmed by 5 bases and 5 bases, with 15 bases remaining between them. This CDR3 is built from 14 residues. The germline V gene has CDR1 SGHRS and CDR2 YFSETQ.

This clonotype has a count of ten or more. V usage is TRBV7-2 and J usage is TRBJ1-1; TRBD1 agrees at 8 bases. This CDR3 spans 19 amino acids. J lost 2 bases, V lost 4 bases, and 18 bases had no gene match. The V gene's germline CDR1 is SGHTA and CDR2 FQGNSA. The DNA of the CDR3 is TGTGCCAGCAGCTCGGAGGCCAGGACAGGGCTCGGGTTCAACACTGAAGCTTTCTTT. Translated, it gives CASSSEARTGLGFNTEAFF.

This clonotype has a handful of counts. The CDR3 loop is CSALGQGREFMVSQPQHF. CDR3 nucleotides: TGCAGTGCCCTAGGACAGGGGAGAGAGTTCATGGTCAGTCAGCCCCAGCATTTT. The V gene is TRBV20-1, the J gene TRBJ1-5; 9 nucleotides agree with TRBD1. The V gene end was trimmed by 6 bases and the J gene end by 6 bases; junction bases not matched to a gene: 21. The germline V gene encodes CDR1 DFQATT and CDR2 SNEGSKA (reference sequence). This CDR3 is built from 18 residues.

CDR3 coding DNA: TGCGCCAGCAGCTTGGCCGGGGGGGCGGCAGATACGCAGTATTTT. Protein product: CASSLAGGAADTQYF. V and J are TRBV5-1 and TRBJ2-3; 8 bases agree with TRBD2. J was trimmed by 4 bases and V by 0 bases; bases with no gene match: 4. Germline CDR1 SGHRS, CDR2 YFSETQ. This CDR3 is built from 15 residues.

The chain uses TRBV15 and TRBJ1-2; the D is unclear. With 3 bases removed from V and 3 bases from J, the gap between germline ends came to 11 bases. The CDR3 loop spans 14 amino acids. Germline lookup yields CDR1 LNHNV and CDR2 YYDKDF (reference sequence). The DNA of the CDR3 is TGTGCCACCAGCAGGCTGCAGGACCACTATGGCTACACCTTC. Its translation is CATSRLQDHYGYTF. Drawing the rest from reference TRBV15 and TRBJ1-2, the complete variable domain is DAMVIQNPRYQVTQFGKPVTLSCSQTLNHNVMYWYQQKSSQAPKLLFHYYDKDFNNEADTPDNFQSRRPNTSFCFLDIRSPGLGDTAMYLCATSRLQDHYGYTFGSGTRLTVV.

This clonotype was counted ten times or more. The chain's CDR3 is CASSTGRAPSFSTDTQYF. DNA of the CDR3: TGTGCCAGCAGCACCGGTCGGGCTCCATCTTTTAGCACAGATACGCAGTATTTT. V gene TRBV11-2 combines with J gene TRBJ2-3, with D unresolved. V was trimmed by 5 bases and J by 0 bases, leaving 21 bases between them. The CDR3 loop spans 18 amino acids. Germline V gene sequence: CDR1 SGHAT, CDR2 FQNNGV. The whole variable domain, filled in from reference TRBV11-2 and TRBJ2-3, reads EAGVAQSPRYKIIEKRQSVAFWCNPISGHATLYWYQQILGQGPKLLIQFQNNGVVDDSQLPKDRFSAERLKGVDSTLKIQPAKLEDSAVYLCASSTGRAPSFSTDTQYFGPGTRLTVL.